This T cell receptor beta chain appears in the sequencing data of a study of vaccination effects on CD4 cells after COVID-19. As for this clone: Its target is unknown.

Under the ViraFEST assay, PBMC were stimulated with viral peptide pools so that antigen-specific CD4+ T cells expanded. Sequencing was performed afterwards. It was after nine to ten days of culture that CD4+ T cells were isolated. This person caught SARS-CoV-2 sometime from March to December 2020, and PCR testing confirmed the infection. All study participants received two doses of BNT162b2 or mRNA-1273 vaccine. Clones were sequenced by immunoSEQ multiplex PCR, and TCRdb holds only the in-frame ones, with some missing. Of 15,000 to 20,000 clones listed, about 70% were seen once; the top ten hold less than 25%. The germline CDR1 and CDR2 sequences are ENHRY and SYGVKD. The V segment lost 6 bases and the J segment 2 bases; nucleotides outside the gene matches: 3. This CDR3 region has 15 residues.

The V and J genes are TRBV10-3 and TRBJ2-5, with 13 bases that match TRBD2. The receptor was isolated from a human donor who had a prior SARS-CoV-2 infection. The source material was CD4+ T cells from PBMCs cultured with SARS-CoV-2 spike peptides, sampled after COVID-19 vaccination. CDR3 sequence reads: CAIRGLAGDQETQYF. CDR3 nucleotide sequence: TGTGCCATCAGAGGACTAGCGGGGGATCAAGAGACCCAGTACTTC.